This T cell receptor (beta chain) was retrieved from a study of cytomegalovirus exposure and HLA in healthy donors. The PCR made use of 60 Vbeta and 13 Jbeta primers. Method: immunoSEQ multiplex PCR; TCRdb's copy keeps in-frame clones and lacks some. The table records fewer than 200,000 clones, 65% to 70% of them present only once. Trimming pared 5 bases from V and 2 bases from J, leaving 13 bases between. Germline V CDR1 and CDR2: SGHRS, YFSETQ. CDR3 size: 14 residues. The genes are TRBV5-1 and TRBJ2-5; tentatively, D is TRBD2 (5 bases). Specimen: PBMCs. The receptor was derived from a young woman in good health and CMV-seropositive. As DNA, the CDR3 is TGCGCCAGCAGGCGGGTTATGGGGCAAGAGACCCAGTACTTC. Its protein product is CASRRVMGQETQYF.